The sequence of this T cell receptor beta chain was determined in a study of CD8 T cells in Susac syndrome. Reverse transcription of about 0.45 to 1 ug RNA used random hexamers. TCRdb reprocessed the immunoSEQ multiplex PCR reads via MiXCR and lists one record per CDR3 protein. The sample holds 300,000 to 350,000 distinct CDR3 sequences; roughly nine tenths are singletons and the top ten take less than 0.08%. The CDR3 is made up of 13 amino acids. The germline V gene has CDR1 GTSNPN and CDR2 SVGIG (reference sequence). V lost 4 bases to trimming and J lost 6 bases; unmatched junction nucleotides: 5. Sequencing input: CD4+ T cells from PBMCs. This chain uses TRBV30 with TRBJ2-5, with 10 positions matching TRBD2. The TCR was taken from a human donor with multiple sclerosis. CDR3 in DNA: TGTGCCTGGACGTCTAGCGGGAGCAAGACCCAGTACTTC. Translated: CAWTSSGSKTQYF.